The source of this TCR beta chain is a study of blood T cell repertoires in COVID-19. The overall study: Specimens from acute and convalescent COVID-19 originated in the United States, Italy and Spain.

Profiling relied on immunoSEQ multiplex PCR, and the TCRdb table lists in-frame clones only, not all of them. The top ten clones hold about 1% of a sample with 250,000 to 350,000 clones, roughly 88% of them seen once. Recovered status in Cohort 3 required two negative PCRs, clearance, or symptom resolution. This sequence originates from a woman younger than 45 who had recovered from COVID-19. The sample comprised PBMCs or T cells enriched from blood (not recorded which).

CDR3 residues: CASSLSPGQNYEQYF. In nucleotides, the CDR3 is TGTGCCAGCAGTTTATCGCCGGGACAGAACTACGAGCAGTACTTC. The chain has TRBV27 and TRBJ2-7, with 7 positions matching TRBD1. Looked up from germline, CDR1 is MNHEY and CDR2 is SMNVEV (reference sequence). The junction had 5 bases not matched to a gene; V was cut back by 0 bases and J by 3 bases. The CDR3 runs to 15 residues.